This is a list of T cell receptor beta chains from one sample in a study of blood T cell repertoires in COVID-19. Assay: immunoSEQ multiplex PCR; the TCRdb copy retains only in-frame clones and omits some. The sample holds approximately 150,000 clones, roughly 80% seen once. Sequencing used PBMCs or T cells enriched from blood (not recorded which). Receptor source: a woman between 45 and 60 years old who had recovered from COVID-19. The CDR3 runs from the conserved cysteine through the conserved F or W. Fields, in order: V gene, clone size, J gene, D gene, CDR3 length, CDR3 DNA, CDR3 protein. D genes are given only for firm matches. Size values are once, few and many counts, or a class for expanded clones, and some rows have none.

v_call: TRBV4-1
clone_size: -
j_call: TRBJ1-2
d_call: TRBD1
cdr3_length: 14
cdr3_nt: TGCGCCAGCAGCGGAGGGGACAGGGCTTATGGCTACACCTTC
cdr3_aa: CASSGGDRAYGYTF

v_call: TRBV7-2
clone_size: -
j_call: TRBJ2-7
d_call: TRBD2
cdr3_length: 16
cdr3_nt: TGTGCCAGCAGCTTCCCCACCATTAGCGGGATCAACGAGCAGTACTTC
cdr3_aa: CASSFPTISGINEQYF

v_call: TRBV7-6
clone_size: -
j_call: TRBJ1-1
d_call: -
cdr3_length: 15
cdr3_nt: TGTGCCAGCAGCTTGAGTTGGGGCCGGGACACTGAAGCTTTCTTT
cdr3_aa: CASSLSWGRDTEAFF

v_call: TRBV5-4
clone_size: -
j_call: TRBJ2-1
d_call: TRBD2
cdr3_length: 16
cdr3_nt: TGTGCCAGCAGCTTGGGGGCTGTGACTAGCGTCGATGAGCAGTTCTTC
cdr3_aa: CASSLGAVTSVDEQFF

v_call: TRBV10-3
clone_size: -
j_call: TRBJ1-5
d_call: -
cdr3_length: 12
cdr3_nt: TGTGCCATCAGTGAAAGGGGTCAGCCCCAGCATTTT
cdr3_aa: CAISERGQPQHF

v_call: TRBV5-5
clone_size: -
j_call: TRBJ1-6
d_call: -
cdr3_length: 15
cdr3_nt: TGTGCCAGCAGCTTGAAGACAGCGTATAATTCACCCCTCCACTTT
cdr3_aa: CASSLKTAYNSPLHF

v_call: TRBV5-1
clone_size: -
j_call: TRBJ1-6
d_call: -
cdr3_length: 14
cdr3_nt: TGCGCCAGCAGCTTCTGGGGGGAAAATTCACCCCTCCACTTT
cdr3_aa: CASSFWGENSPLHF

v_call: TRBV7-9
clone_size: -
j_call: TRBJ1-5
d_call: TRBD1
cdr3_length: 14
cdr3_nt: TGTGCCAGCAGTCCTCACGGGACAGCTCAGCCCCAGCATTTT
cdr3_aa: CASSPHGTAQPQHF

v_call: TRBV3-1/TRBV3-2
clone_size: -
j_call: TRBJ1-2
d_call: TRBD1
cdr3_length: 16
cdr3_nt: TGTGCCAGCAGCCAAGACCTTGCGACAGGGGTCTATGGCTACACCTTC
cdr3_aa: CASSQDLATGVYGYTF

v_call: TRBV7-9
clone_size: once
j_call: TRBJ2-5
d_call: TRBD2
cdr3_length: 15
cdr3_nt: TGTGCCAGCAGCCTGGGACTAGCGGGCCAAGAGACCCAGTACTTC
cdr3_aa: CASSLGLAGQETQYF

v_call: TRBV6-5
clone_size: -
j_call: TRBJ2-1
d_call: -
cdr3_length: 15
cdr3_nt: TGTGCCAGCAGTTACGTGGGGACAAAATACAATGAGCAGTTCTTC
cdr3_aa: CASSYVGTKYNEQFF

v_call: TRBV7-2
clone_size: -
j_call: TRBJ2-7
d_call: -
cdr3_length: 15
cdr3_nt: TGTGCCAGCAGCTATTCTTCGGACTCAGCCTACGAGCAGTACTTC
cdr3_aa: CASSYSSDSAYEQYF

v_call: TRBV7-2
clone_size: -
j_call: TRBJ1-5
d_call: TRBD1
cdr3_length: 15
cdr3_nt: TGTGCCAGCAGCCAGGGGGTAGGGGCAATACAGCCCCAGCATTTT
cdr3_aa: CASSQGVGAIQPQHF

v_call: TRBV6-5
clone_size: -
j_call: TRBJ1-1
d_call: -
cdr3_length: 12
cdr3_nt: TGTGCCAGCAGTTACTCTGGAGGGGCAGCTTTCTTT
cdr3_aa: CASSYSGGAAFF

v_call: TRBV10-3
clone_size: -
j_call: TRBJ1-2
d_call: -
cdr3_length: 12
cdr3_nt: TGTGCCATCAGATCTAATAACTATGGCTACACCTTC
cdr3_aa: CAIRSNNYGYTF

v_call: TRBV18
clone_size: -
j_call: TRBJ2-7
d_call: -
cdr3_length: 13
cdr3_nt: TGTGCCAGCTCACCAGCGCAGGGTGACGAGCAGTACTTC
cdr3_aa: CASSPAQGDEQYF

v_call: TRBV9
clone_size: -
j_call: TRBJ2-1
d_call: -
cdr3_length: 18
cdr3_nt: TGTGCCAGCAGCGTTGGCGGGGGCGGACTGGGCTCCTACAATGAGCAGTTCTTC
cdr3_aa: CASSVGGGGLGSYNEQFF

v_call: TRBV5-8
clone_size: -
j_call: TRBJ2-7
d_call: -
cdr3_length: 12
cdr3_nt: TGTGCCAGCAACCCCGGGTCGTACGAGCAGTACTTC
cdr3_aa: CASNPGSYEQYF

v_call: TRBV7-2
clone_size: -
j_call: TRBJ1-2
d_call: -
cdr3_length: 12
cdr3_nt: TGTGCCAGCAGCTCAGGCTCCGGCGGCTACACCTTC
cdr3_aa: CASSSGSGGYTF

v_call: TRBV9
clone_size: -
j_call: TRBJ2-4
d_call: -
cdr3_length: 17
cdr3_nt: TGTGCCAGCAGCCCAACGGCAGGCACCGGAGCCAAAAACATTCAGTACTTC
cdr3_aa: CASSPTAGTGAKNIQYF